The rows below give T cell receptor beta chains drawn from one sample of a study of cytomegalovirus exposure and HLA in healthy donors. Assay used: immunoSEQ multiplex PCR; TCRdb lists only in-frame clones, some missing. The profile covers more than 150,000 clones, with 80% appearing a single time and more than 1.1% taken by the ten largest. Input material: PBMCs. These receptors were collected from a girl between 5 and 17 years old in good health and CMV-seropositive. Each CDR3 is given with its conserved first and last residue. The order of the fields is V gene, D gene, J gene, CDR3 length, clone size, CDR3 DNA, CDR3 protein. The D gene is left open where the match is weak. The size of a clone is reported for some rows only, either as once, few or many, or as a class for expanded clones.

TRBV5-6,TRBD2,TRBJ2-5,14,.,TGTGCCAGCAGGCTGGCGGGGGGTCTGGAGACCCAGTACTTC,CASRLAGGLETQYF
TRBV11-3,.,TRBJ2-1,16,.,TGTGCCAGCAGCCTCCAGGGTGCCAGCTCCTACAATGAGCAGTTCTTC,CASSLQGASSYNEQFF
TRBV7-9,.,TRBJ1-5,14,few,TGTGCCAGCAGCTCCGAACGGGGAAATCAGCCCCAGCATTTT,CASSSERGNQPQHF
TRBV29-1,.,TRBJ2-7,12,.,TGCAGCGTTGTACTAGAAGGCTACGAGCAGTACTTC,CSVVLEGYEQYF
TRBV6-4,.,TRBJ2-7,14,.,TGTGCCAGTAATGAAAGTAGTCTTACCTACGAGCAGTACTTC,CASNESSLTYEQYF
TRBV7-9,.,TRBJ1-1,12,.,TGTGCCAGCTTAGGGGGGGTCACTGAAGCTTTCTTT,CASLGGVTEAFF
TRBV18,.,TRBJ2-7,12,.,TGTGCCAGCTCACCGTCAAGCGGGGAGCAGTACTTC,CASSPSSGEQYF
TRBV23-1,TRBD2,TRBJ2-1,15,.,TGCGCCAGCAGTCAATATAGCGGGAGTTGCAATGAGCAGTTCTTC,CASSQYSGSCNEQFF
TRBV2,TRBD1,TRBJ2-1,15,.,TGTGCCAGCAGTGAATCGGGCAGGGGGCGGAATGAGCAGTTCTTC,CASSESGRGRNEQFF
TRBV6-5,.,TRBJ2-3,14,.,TGTGCCAGCACCTTAGGGGTTAGCACAGATACGCAGTATTTT,CASTLGVSTDTQYF
TRBV6-1,TRBD1,TRBJ1-2,14,.,TGTGCCAGCAGCGTAGGGACAGGCCCCTATGGCTACACCTTC,CASSVGTGPYGYTF
TRBV5-1,.,TRBJ2-7,15,few,TGCGCCAGCAGCTTGGCCCCAGGGGTTAAAGACGAGCAGTACTTC,CASSLAPGVKDEQYF
TRBV19,TRBD1,TRBJ1-4,15,.,TGTGCCAGTAGCCCGACAGGGGATGGTCATGAAAAACTGTTTTTT,CASSPTGDGHEKLFF
TRBV6-5,TRBD2,TRBJ2-7,14,.,TGTGCCAGCAGTCCGAGCGGGAACACCTACGAGCAGTACTTC,CASSPSGNTYEQYF
TRBV5-1,.,TRBJ1-1,16,few,TGCGCCAGCAGCTTGACAGGACCCCATGATTCAACTGAAGCTTTCTTT,CASSLTGPHDSTEAFF
TRBV5-6,TRBD1,TRBJ2-7,12,few,TGTGCCAGCAGCCGGACAGGGGGTGAGCAGTACTTC,CASSRTGGEQYF
TRBV6-1,.,TRBJ2-3,15,.,TGTGCCAGCAGTGAAGAGGAACAGCATACAGATACGCAGTATTTT,CASSEEEQHTDTQYF
TRBV2,TRBD2,TRBJ2-1,15,.,TGTGCCAGCAGTCCCACTAGCGGTAGAAGGGGTGAGCAGTTCTTC,CASSPTSGRRGEQFF
TRBV5-1,TRBD1,TRBJ2-3,16,.,TGCGCCAGCAGCTTATCACGACAGGGGCGCACAGATACGCAGTATTTT,CASSLSRQGRTDTQYF
TRBV7-2,TRBD2,TRBJ2-7,14,once,TGTGCCAGCACCCTAGCGGGGAGCTCCTACGAGCAGTACTTC,CASTLAGSSYEQYF
TRBV7-9,.,TRBJ1-6,15,once,TGTGCCAGCAGCTTAGACAGCTCCTATAATTCACCCCTCCACTTT,CASSLDSSYNSPLHF
TRBV7-2,.,TRBJ1-3,17,.,TGTGCCAGCAGCTTAGGTCGCCCGGAGGTGGCTGGAAACACCATATATTTT,CASSLGRPEVAGNTIYF
TRBV9,.,TRBJ2-3,16,.,TGTGCCAGCAGCGTAGCGGGGGTTGCTAGCACAGATACGCAGTATTTT,CASSVAGVASTDTQYF
TRBV6-1,.,TRBJ2-7,13,.,TGTGCCAGCACTCGACAGTCCTCCTACGAGCAGTACTTC,CASTRQSSYEQYF
TRBV5-1,.,TRBJ2-3,15,.,TGCGCCAGCAGCTTGGAGTCGACACCCACAGATACGCAGTATTTT,CASSLESTPTDTQYF
TRBV4-2,TRBD2,TRBJ2-3,19,.,TGTGCCAGCAGCCGAAAGGGACTAGCGGGAGGGCCGGGGACAGATACGCAGTATTTT,CASSRKGLAGGPGTDTQYF
TRBV2,TRBD2,TRBJ2-1,19,.,TGTGCCAGCAAGGGGACTGGGACGTCCGGGACTAGCCTATACAATGAGCAGTTCTTC,CASKGTGTSGTSLYNEQFF
TRBV4-1,.,TRBJ1-1,12,few,TGCGCCAGCAGCCAAGACGGGAGCGGAGCTTTCTTT,CASSQDGSGAFF
TRBV27,TRBD1,TRBJ1-1,18,.,TGTGCCAGCAGTTTATTTTGGGGACAGGTAAAAGAGAACACTGAAGCTTTCTTT,CASSLFWGQVKENTEAFF
TRBV18,.,TRBJ2-5,12,.,TGTGCCAGCTCACCAGCCGGGGAGACCCAGTACTTC,CASSPAGETQYF
TRBV6-7,.,TRBJ1-1,17,few,TGTGCCACTTGTCATAGGAGGGGCCGGAAGGGGAACACTGAAGCTTTCTTT,CATCHRRGRKGNTEAFF
TRBV7-2,.,TRBJ2-1,16,.,TGTGCCAGCAGCTTAGTACCAGGAATGTCCTACAATGAGCAGTTCTTC,CASSLVPGMSYNEQFF
TRBV4-1,TRBD2,TRBJ2-7,16,.,TGCGCCAGCAGCCAAGTCGCGAGACGGGGGGTGTACGAGCAGTACTTC,CASSQVARRGVYEQYF